This T cell receptor (beta chain) comes out of a study of Ad26.COV2.S vaccination and SARS-CoV-2 variants. Study at large: The authors gave Ad26.COV2.S intramuscularly, either once or twice 56 days apart.

Assay used: immunoSEQ multiplex PCR; TCRdb lists only in-frame clones, some missing. There are roughly 700,000 clones in the sample; 80% to 90% occur only once, and about 1.5% lies in the top ten. Study-wide findings and caveats: Among vaccine recipients, spike-specific TCR breadth exceeded that of placebo recipients. Total responses of T cells may have been underestimated by the analyses of TCR breadth and depth. Vaccinees and placebo recipients showed similar non-spike TCR breadth.

Worth noting for this clone: Its antigen remains unidentified.

The treatment is: 15 to 20 received Ad26.COV2.S at low or high dose, single or two shots; about 5 received placebo; per-sample allocation not given. At day 63 after the first vaccine or placebo injection, samples were drawn. The specimen comprised peripheral blood, sampled in a trial of Ad26.COV2.S vaccine versus placebo. The TCR originated in a person aged 18-60 years who received the Ad26.COV2.S COVID-19 vaccine or a placebo.

CDR3 sequence reads: CASSYSPEGSVGYTF. The CDR3 nucleotides read TGTGCCAGCAGTTACTCGCCAGAGGGTTCGGTTGGCTACACCTTC. This chain links TRBV6-6 with TRBJ1-2; D gene ambiguous. The CDR3 is made up of 15 amino acids. Between the trimmed V and J ends, which lost 0 bases and 7 bases, there was a span of 15 bases. Germline V gives CDR1 MNHNY, CDR2 SVGAGI (reference sequence).